This TCR beta chain was observed in a study of cytomegalovirus exposure and HLA in healthy donors (TCRdb year 2017). Context from the whole study: According to an earlier analysis of 550 to 700 of the donors, 150 million to 200 million T cells yielded some 110 million unique TCR beta sequences and 250 to 350 Gb of sequence data. The study used immunosequencing to profile the T cell repertoires of about 670 subjects and linked those repertoires to cytomegalovirus serostatus. A later genetic analysis used genome-wide SNP genotypes for 398 of the 666 donors, treating that subset as a discovery cohort. Along with the roughly 710-subject first cohort, a separate validation cohort of approximately 110 different subjects was used. Four to six DR-DQ haplotypes were handled as single units for association and clustering, since linkage in the cohort was strong. Both class I and class II loci were covered by HLA typing, at four-digit resolution. Every discovery cohort repertoire had been produced on one sequencing platform. Donor age, sex, ethnicity and CMV serostatus were compiled together with the repertoire data. The aim of the study was to test whether cataloging public T cell receptors could identify signatures of past pathogen exposure. Of the 398 genotyped donors, roughly 80% fell in the genetic ancestry cluster associated with self-reported Caucasian donors. To decide whether each TCR beta V gene segment behaved as functional or pseudogenic, an earlier analysis of some 540 of the donors relied on high-throughput TCR beta sequencing. Rather than using new phenotypic data, the later analysis identified candidate immune exposures from TCR beta sequences and from how often those sequences occurred across donors. About 280 gigabases of sequencing data and 91 million or so unique TCR sequences made up an early release that covered under 750 HLA-typed donors. To study patterns of TCR occurrence, a later analysis re-analyzed previously published TCR beta repertoires from under 750 donors and added high-resolution HLA genotyping. Across around 400 genotyped donors of the cohort, an average of roughly 230,000 unique TCR beta nucleotide sequences per donor were sequenced, and around 19% of those sequences were non-productive. The study combined high-throughput TCR immunosequencing, statistical association of individual TCRs with disease status, and machine learning to predict cytomegalovirus infection status. The number of typed donors differed by locus: about 620-630 for A, B, C, DRB1 and DQB1; some 500 for DQA1; 600 to 610 for DPA1; and 450 to 480 for DPB1.

This clone was counted between two and nine times. Its antigen is still unknown. Nothing much larger sits one base from this clone, and base qualities are not available. The cohort consisted of 650 to 700 healthy bone marrow donors. At the time of sampling, every cohort member was nominally healthy, though immune exposures that went unrecorded were likely present. The donor was CMV seropositive and belonged to the group of 250 to 300 seropositive cohort members. A peripheral blood sample was collected from each donor, and TCR beta sequencing was performed on peripheral blood mononuclear cells. Genomic DNA was extracted from the blood cell samples with the Qiagen DNeasy Blood Extraction Kit. What the study reported, not specific to this receptor: Correlated functional status among segregating V segments might be attributable to linkage disequilibrium, but an unknown experimental factor could not be ruled out. The presence/absence analyses assumed that sequencing depth was roughly uniform across donors, and that assumption may not be true. V-gene and J-gene trimming of TCR beta chains was associated with a missense DCLRE1C variant in a later genetic analysis, and the association was replicated in an independent cohort. When HLA alleles, especially DR and DQ, strongly co-occurred, TCR associations were difficult to assign to individual alleles. A further reported finding was that TCR beta sequences accurately predicted the HLA-A and HLA-B alleles for most subjects in the first cohort. According to a later analysis, TCR association rates differed among HLA loci, with DRB1 alleles showing the most associated TCRs and HLA-C alleles showing the fewest. The 87-base-pair reads could not distinguish some IMGT-functional V segments, including TRBV6-2 and TRBV6-3, so those segments were excluded. It was suggested by the authors that the approach could potentially be generalized to other disease states and immunological phenotypes. This cohort had only TCR beta chains sequenced, and the lack of alpha or paired-chain data limited which features could be detected. In a later analysis, some 18,000 TCR beta sequences were associated with specific HLA alleles at a false discovery rate of 0.05. In vitro tests confirmed that a few of the cytomegalovirus-associated TCR beta chains recognize cytomegalovirus antigens. Across donors, most TCR sequences were observed very rarely, whereas some public TCRs were present in many individuals. A cluster of highly shared sequence variants was judged likely to be a technical artifact of the sequencing pipeline. The classifier was reported to diagnose cytomegalovirus status with high specificity and sensitivity in both the original and validation cohorts. In a later analysis, HLA-associated TCR beta chains showed more clonal expansion and lower generation probabilities than non-associated chains that were equally common. Because counts were too low, roughly 18 rarely observed V segments, including chromosome 9 orphons, were left out of the earlier analysis of 500 to 750 of the donors. Most CMV-associated TCR beta chains appeared to be HLA-restricted in a later analysis, and the HLA associations seemed to be driven largely by CMV exposure. The only immune exposure information available for the cohort was CMV serostatus. A total of fewer than 200 TCR beta chains were listed by the study as associated with cytomegalovirus. In a later analysis, several top co-occurrence clusters were reported to appear linked to parvovirus B19, influenza, CMV and Epstein-Barr virus. Because HLA typing was missing for some donors at each locus, association tests included only the typed subset. According to a later genetic analysis, donors in an Asian-associated ancestry cluster had fewer N-insertions in productive TCRs than the roughly 700-donor mean. An earlier analysis of some 590 of the donors showed that most TCR beta V segments appeared in productive rearrangements either about 87% or about 30% of the time, which broadly matched IMGT annotations.

Library method: the immunoSEQ multiplex PCR assay. A mixture of 60 forward primers for TCR Vbeta segments and 13 reverse primers for TCR Jbeta segments was used in the multiplex PCR. The CDR3 region of rearranged TCR beta genes was amplified from genomic DNA with a multiplex PCR assay. The Illumina HiSeq System was used to sequence the amplified TCR beta libraries as 87-base-pair reads. The original pipeline was this. A later analysis tallied roughly 80 million unique TCR beta chains across the approximately 670 repertoires, and about 12 million of those chains were shared by two or more donors. Raw reads were error-corrected and collapsed into unique sequences by a nearest-neighbor algorithm in which closely related sequences were merged to remove PCR and sequencing errors. V, D and J gene segments were assigned by aligning CDR3 sequences to IMGT reference sequences. For a sequence to be retained, at least a six-nucleotide match to both a V gene segment and a J gene segment was required. A rearrangement counted as productive if the CDR3 had no stop codons and remained in frame with V and J, and every other rearrangement counted as non-productive. Following IMGT convention, CDR3 was defined as the stretch from the second conserved V-encoded cysteine to the conserved J-encoded phenylalanine. Sequences without an unambiguous match to a single V gene segment were excluded from the earlier analysis of over 500 of the donors. An earlier analysis of fewer than 750 of the donors classified V segments as functional when productive rearrangements were above 56.7% and as segregating when the standard deviation between donors was above 5%. To diagnose cytomegalovirus status from the catalog of TCR beta chain sequences, a statistical classification framework was built. In a later analysis, TCR nucleotide sequences were compared against IMGT/GENE-DB human TR gene sequences so that V and J genes could be assigned. In a later analysis, CDR3 sequences and most-parsimonious VDJ recombination scenarios were assigned using the TCRdist pipeline. In a later analysis, each TCR beta chain was defined by its CDR3 amino acid sequence together with its V-gene family, and reads without a unique V-gene family were excluded. To address suspected cross-contamination and a sequencing artifact, a later analysis removed under 600 highly shared, low-generation-probability nucleotide sequences. For each public chain, a later analysis derived a clonal expansion index from normalized ranks of inferred template counts within each repertoire. In a later analysis, generation probabilities were computed with a VDJ recombination model fitted to out-of-frame rearrangements, and the resulting probabilities were checked against IGoR. Hypergeometric tests were used in a later analysis to score TCR-TCR, TCR-HLA and TCR-CMV co-occurrence, with a repertoire-size bias correction applied to the TCR pairs. To estimate false discovery rates, a later analysis permuted the HLA or CMV assignments 20 times. A later analysis grouped co-occurring TCRs with DBSCAN, adding TCRdist sequence similarity when clustering within HLA-allele-positive subsets. Repertoires with fewer than 30,000 or more than 120,000 public chains were left out of co-occurrence clustering, as were about 5 repertoires with anomalous nucleotide sharing. TCRdb re-hosts the immuneACCESS table, in-frame sequences only. Its copies lack some clones; in the studies checked, an unresolved V gene accounts for under half of them, and the cause for the rest is not known. D and trimming come from the DNA, and the V and J calls and clone size come from that table. A total of about 160,000 clones appear in this sample, 65% to 85% of them only once. Of the sample, around 4.1% falls within the top ten clones.

The CDR3 covers 15 residues, taking in both the cysteine and the phenylalanine. Of all the DNA, just the CDR3 is kept, 45 bases in frame from base 1. The junction shows trimming of 6 bases on V and 1 base on J, and the gene matches do not reach 6 bases of it. The germline V gene specifies SNHLY as CDR1 and FYNNEI as CDR2. The sequencing input was PBMCs. The chain employs TRBV2 and TRBJ1-5; TRBD1 fits 7 bases in the junction. The TCR was taken from a woman aged 45-60 years in good health and CMV-seropositive. The DNA reads as follows: TGTGCCAGCAGAGGAGGGACAGCGAGCAATCAGCCCCAGCATTTT. Translated, this gives CASRGGTASNQPQHF.